The entry below describes one T cell receptor (beta chain). Its target is unknown. This entry is derived from a study of shared clonotypes between healthy human individuals. In the study overall: Serving as donors were a couple of women and a few men, whose ages spanned 18 to 49.

The authors ran unsorted PBMC replicate PCRs on 300 ng DNA, about 30,000 T cell genomes. Sequencing was performed with immunoSEQ multiplex PCR; in TCRdb, only in-frame clones are kept and a portion is missing. The data show about 490,000 clones, 81% seen once. Without sorting, samples used some 90 million PBMCs for genomic DNA. Study results and caveats: In this cohort, only blood was sampled, and tissue repertoires likely differ.

This CDR3 has 17 residues. From germline, CDR1 is SNHLY and CDR2 FYNNEI. V was trimmed by 7 bases and J by 5 bases, leaving 23 bases between them. The sequence was collected from a woman aged 40 to 50 in good health. Some clones in this sample may be carry-over from other donors' samples. The sample comprised PBMCs. This rearrangement joins TRBV2 to TRBJ2-2, with D tentatively TRBD2 (5 bases). CDR3 DNA: TGTGCCAGCACCAAACCCGACACCGCGTCGGGAACCGGGGAGCTGTTTTTT. It specifies CASTKPDTASGTGELFF. The full variable domain, in which reference TRBV2 and TRBJ2-2 provide the parts outside the CDR3, is EPEVTQTPSHQVTQMGQEVILRCVPISNHLYFYWYRQILGQKVEFLVSFYNNEISEKSEIFDDQFSVERPDGSNFTLKIRSTKLEDSAMYFCASTKPDTASGTGELFFGEGSRLTVL.